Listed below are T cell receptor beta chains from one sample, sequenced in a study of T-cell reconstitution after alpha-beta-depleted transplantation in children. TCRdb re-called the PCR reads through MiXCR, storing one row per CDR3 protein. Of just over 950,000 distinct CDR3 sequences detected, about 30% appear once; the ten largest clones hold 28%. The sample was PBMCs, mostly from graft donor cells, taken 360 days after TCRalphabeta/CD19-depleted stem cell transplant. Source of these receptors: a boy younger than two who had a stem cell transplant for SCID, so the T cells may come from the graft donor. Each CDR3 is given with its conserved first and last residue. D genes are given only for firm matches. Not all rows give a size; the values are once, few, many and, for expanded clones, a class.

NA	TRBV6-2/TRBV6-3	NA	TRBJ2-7	CATRGTQGHEQYF	TGTGCCACCCGCGGGACGCAAGGCCACGAGCAGTACTTC
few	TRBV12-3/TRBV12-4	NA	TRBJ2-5	CASSPYHGQETQYF	TGTGCCAGCAGTCCATATCATGGGCAGGAGACCCAGTACTTC
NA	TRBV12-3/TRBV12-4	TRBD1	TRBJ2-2	CASSLLPGQGDRRELFF	TGTGCCAGCAGTTTGTTACCGGGACAGGGAGATCGGAGGGAGCTGTTTTTT
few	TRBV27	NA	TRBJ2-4	CASSPRVMTAKNIQYF	TGTGCCAGCAGTCCCAGGGTAATGACAGCCAAAAACATTCAGTACTTC
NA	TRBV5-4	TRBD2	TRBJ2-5	CASSRKSSSGGETQYF	TGTGCCAGCAGCCGCAAGTCGAGTAGCGGGGGCGAGACCCAGTACTTC
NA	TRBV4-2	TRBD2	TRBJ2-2	CASSQDKGLAGVTGELFF	TGTGCCAGCAGCCAAGATAAGGGACTAGCGGGGGTCACCGGGGAGCTGTTTTTT
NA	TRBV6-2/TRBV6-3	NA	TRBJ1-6	CASSYYPRVGYSPLHF	TGTGCCAGCAGTTACTACCCCAGGGTCGGGTATTCACCCCTCCACTTT
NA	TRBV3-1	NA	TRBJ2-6	CASSRLVSGANVLTF	TGTGCCAGCAGTCGTCTCGTCTCTGGGGCCAACGTCCTGACTTTC
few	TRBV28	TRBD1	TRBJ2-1	CASLVRTGQLYNEQFF	TGTGCCAGCCTCGTCCGGACAGGGCAACTCTACAATGAGCAGTTCTTC
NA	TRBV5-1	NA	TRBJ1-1	CASSLSLGIAEAFF	TGCGCCAGCAGCTTGAGTCTGGGGATCGCTGAAGCTTTCTTT
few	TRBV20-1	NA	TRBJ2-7	CSASGTGRYEQYF	TGCAGTGCTAGCGGCACAGGTAGATACGAGCAGTACTTC
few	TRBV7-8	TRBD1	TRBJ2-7	CASSADRSIYYEQYF	TGTGCCAGCAGCGCGGACAGGTCGATCTATTACGAGCAGTACTTC
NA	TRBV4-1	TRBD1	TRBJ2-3	CASSLGTAGGRDTQYF	TGCGCCAGCAGCCTCGGGACGGCAGGGGGCAGGGATACGCAGTATTTT
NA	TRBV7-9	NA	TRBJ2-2	CASSPRGWTGELFF	TGTGCCAGCAGCCCCAGGGGTTGGACCGGGGAGCTGTTTTTT
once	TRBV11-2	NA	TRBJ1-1	CASSLGLGRGTEAFF	TGTGCCAGCAGCTTAGGTCTAGGAAGGGGGACTGAAGCTTTCTTT
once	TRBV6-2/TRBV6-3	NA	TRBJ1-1	CASSYGLVGAFF	TGTGCCAGCAGTTACGGACTCGTAGGAGCTTTCTTT
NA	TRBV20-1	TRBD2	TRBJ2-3	CSARRRLAGGHDTQYF	TGCAGTGCTAGACGCCGACTAGCGGGGGGGCATGATACGCAGTATTTT
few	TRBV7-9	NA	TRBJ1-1	CASSFGAVEAFF	TGTGCCAGCAGCTTCGGTGCAGTTGAAGCTTTCTTT
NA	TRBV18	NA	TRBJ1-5	CASSSAGAGGNQPQHF	TGTGCCAGCTCCTCCGCGGGGGCAGGGGGCAATCAGCCCCAGCATTTT
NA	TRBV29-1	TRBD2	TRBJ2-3	CSVVVAGVPYTQYF	TGCAGCGTTGTCGTAGCGGGGGTACCTTATACGCAGTATTTT
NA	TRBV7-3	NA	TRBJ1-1	CASSLFGSGLTEAFF	TGTGCCAGCAGCTTATTCGGGTCGGGCCTCACTGAAGCTTTCTTT
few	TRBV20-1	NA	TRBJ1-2	CSASRQSENGYTF	TGCAGTGCTAGCCGCCAATCGGAGAATGGCTACACCTTC